This T cell receptor beta chain was identified in a study of T cells in localized non-small cell lung cancer. The data were produced by immunoSEQ multiplex PCR, yet TCRdb's version contains in-frame clones alone and is incomplete. The sample shows under 9,500 clones, 92% of them seen only once. V dropped 6 bases and J dropped 1 base, with 15 bases sitting between them. The CDR3 spans 15 residues. From germline, CDR1 is LNHDA and CDR2 SQIVND (reference sequence). The clonotype was recovered from a woman aged 40 to 75 with stage I squamous cell lung carcinoma. This chain joins TRBV19 and TRBJ2-5; D perhaps matches TRBD2 (8 bases). Sequencing used peripheral blood, obtained before any cancer treatment. In DNA, the CDR3 is TGTGCCAGTAGCCGGGACAGCGGGGGCCAAGAGACCCAGTACTTC. Protein sequence: CASSRDSGGQETQYF. The full variable domain, its missing parts supplied by reference TRBV19 and TRBJ2-5, is DGGITQSPKYLFRKEGQNVTLSCEQNLNHDAMYWYRQDPGQGLRLIYYSQIVNDFQKGDIAEGYSVSREKKESFPLTVTSAQKNPTAFYLCASSRDSGGQETQYFGPGTRLLVL.